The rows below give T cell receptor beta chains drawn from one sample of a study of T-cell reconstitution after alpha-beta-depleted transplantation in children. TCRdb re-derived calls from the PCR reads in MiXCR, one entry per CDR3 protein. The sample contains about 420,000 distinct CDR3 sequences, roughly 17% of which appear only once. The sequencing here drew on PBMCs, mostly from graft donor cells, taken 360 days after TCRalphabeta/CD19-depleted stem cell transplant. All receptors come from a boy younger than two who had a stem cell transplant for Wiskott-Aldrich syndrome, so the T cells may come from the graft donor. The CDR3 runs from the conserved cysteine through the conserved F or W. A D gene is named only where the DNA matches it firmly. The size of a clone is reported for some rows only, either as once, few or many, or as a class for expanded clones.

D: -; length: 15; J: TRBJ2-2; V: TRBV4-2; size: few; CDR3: CASSHRTDNTGELFF; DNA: TGTGCCAGCAGCCATAGGACCGATAACACCGGGGAGCTGTTTTTT
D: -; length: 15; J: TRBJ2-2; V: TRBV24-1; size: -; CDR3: CATSDFRPGTGELFF; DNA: TGTGCCACCAGTGATTTTCGCCCCGGGACCGGGGAGCTGTTTTTT
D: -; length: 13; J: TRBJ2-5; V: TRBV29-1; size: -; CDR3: CSVLLGARETQYF; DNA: TGCAGCGTTCTCTTGGGCGCGAGGGAGACCCAGTACTTC
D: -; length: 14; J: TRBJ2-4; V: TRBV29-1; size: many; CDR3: CSVEGVLAKNIQYF; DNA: TGCAGCGTTGAAGGGGTGCTAGCCAAAAACATTCAGTACTTC
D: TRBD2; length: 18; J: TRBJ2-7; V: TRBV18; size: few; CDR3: CASSPLPRGAGGKYEQYF; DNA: TGTGCCAGCTCCCCTTTGCCTAGGGGGGCGGGAGGGAAGTACGAGCAGTACTTC
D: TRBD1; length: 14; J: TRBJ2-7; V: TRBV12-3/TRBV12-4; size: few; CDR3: CASSLTGVIYEQYF; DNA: TGTGCCAGCAGTCTGACAGGGGTTATCTACGAGCAGTACTTC
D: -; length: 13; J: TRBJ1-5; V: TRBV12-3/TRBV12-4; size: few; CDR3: CASSLRPAQPQHF; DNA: TGTGCCAGCAGTTTGAGGCCAGCCCAGCCCCAGCATTTT
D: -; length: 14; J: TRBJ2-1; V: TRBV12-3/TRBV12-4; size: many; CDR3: CASSIRLFLDEQFF; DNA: TGTGCCAGCAGTATCAGACTGTTCCTTGATGAGCAGTTCTTC
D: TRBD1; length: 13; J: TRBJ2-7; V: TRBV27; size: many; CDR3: CASSPGGRLEQYF; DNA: TGTGCCAGCAGCCCAGGGGGACGGCTCGAGCAGTACTTC
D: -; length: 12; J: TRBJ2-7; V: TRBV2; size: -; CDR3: CASSEDLSEQYF; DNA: TGTGCCAGCAGTGAGGACCTTTCCGAGCAGTACTTC
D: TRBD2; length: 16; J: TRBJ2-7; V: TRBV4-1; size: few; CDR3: CASSHKTSGGPGEQYF; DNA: TGCGCCAGCAGCCATAAAACTAGCGGGGGGCCGGGGGAGCAGTACTTC
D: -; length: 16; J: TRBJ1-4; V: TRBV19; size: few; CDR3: CASSIRRGGINEKLFF; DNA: TGTGCCAGTAGTATTAGGAGGGGGGGCATTAATGAAAAACTGTTTTTT
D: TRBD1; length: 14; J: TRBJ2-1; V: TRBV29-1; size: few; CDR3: CSAHFPDRGLFEFF; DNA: TGCAGCGCCCATTTTCCAGACAGGGGACTTTTTGAGTTCTTC
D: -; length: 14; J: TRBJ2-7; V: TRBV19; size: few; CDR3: CATQPTVLVYEQYF; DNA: TGTGCCACTCAACCGACAGTGCTGGTATACGAGCAGTACTTC
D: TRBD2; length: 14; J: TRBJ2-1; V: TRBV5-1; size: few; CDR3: CASSLARTRNEQFF; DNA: TGCGCCAGCAGCTTGGCTAGGACTAGGAATGAGCAGTTCTTC
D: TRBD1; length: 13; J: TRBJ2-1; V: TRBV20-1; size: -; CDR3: CSARGQGWNEQFF; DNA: TGCAGTGCCCGTGGACAGGGTTGGAATGAGCAGTTCTTC
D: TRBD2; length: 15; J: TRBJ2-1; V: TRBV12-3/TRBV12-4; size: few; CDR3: CASRGTSGRWAEQFF; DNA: TGTGCCAGCAGGGGAACTAGCGGGAGATGGGCTGAGCAGTTCTTC
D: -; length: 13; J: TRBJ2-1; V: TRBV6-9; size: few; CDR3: CASSYGEEGEQFF; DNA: TGTGCCAGCAGTTATGGCGAAGAGGGTGAGCAGTTCTTC
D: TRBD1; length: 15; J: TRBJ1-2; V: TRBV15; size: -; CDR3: CATSRGGGGRYGYTF; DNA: TGTGCCACCAGCAGAGGGGGAGGGGGCCGCTATGGCTACACCTTC
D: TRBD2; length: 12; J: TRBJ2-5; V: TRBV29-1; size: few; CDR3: CSVELAEETQYF; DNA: TGCAGCGTTGAACTAGCGGAAGAGACCCAGTACTTC
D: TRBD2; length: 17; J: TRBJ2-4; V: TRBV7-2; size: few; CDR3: CASSLTAGDGAKNIQYF; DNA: TGTGCCAGCAGCTTAACGGCGGGGGACGGAGCCAAAAACATTCAGTACTTC
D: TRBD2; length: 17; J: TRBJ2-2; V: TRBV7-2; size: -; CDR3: CASSLAPGLLKTGELFF; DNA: TGTGCCAGCAGCTTAGCCCCGGGACTATTGAAGACCGGGGAGCTGTTTTTT
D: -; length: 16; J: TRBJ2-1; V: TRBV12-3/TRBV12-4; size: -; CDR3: CASSPYRASSYNEQFF; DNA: TGTGCCAGCAGTCCCTACAGGGCGAGCTCCTACAATGAGCAGTTCTTC
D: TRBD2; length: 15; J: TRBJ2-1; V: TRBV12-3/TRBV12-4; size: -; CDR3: CASSLGLAAPNEQFF; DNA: TGTGCCAGCAGTTTAGGACTAGCGGCCCCCAATGAGCAGTTCTTC
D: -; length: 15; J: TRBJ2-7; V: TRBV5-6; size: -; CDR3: CASSLVSGAPYEQYF; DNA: TGTGCCAGCAGCTTGGTCTCAGGGGCTCCATACGAGCAGTACTTC
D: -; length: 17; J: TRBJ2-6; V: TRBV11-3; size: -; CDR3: CASSFGLTSRGANVLTF; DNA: TGTGCCAGCAGCTTCGGACTGACCTCTAGAGGGGCCAACGTCCTGACTTTC
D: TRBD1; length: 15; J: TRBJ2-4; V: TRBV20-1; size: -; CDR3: CSARMDRGLKNIQCF; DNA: TGCAGTGCTAGAATGGACAGGGGACTTAAAAACATTCAGTGCTTC
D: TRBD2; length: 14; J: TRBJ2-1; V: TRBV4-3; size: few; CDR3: CASSQDLAGGPPFF; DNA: TGCGCCAGCAGCCAAGATCTAGCGGGAGGGCCCCCGTTCTTC
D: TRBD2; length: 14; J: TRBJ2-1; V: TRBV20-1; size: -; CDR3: CSARTSIGYNEQFF; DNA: TGCAGTGCCCGGACTAGCATCGGCTACAATGAGCAGTTCTTC
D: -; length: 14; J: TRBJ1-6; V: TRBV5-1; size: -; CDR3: CASSPGRDNSPLHF; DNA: TGCGCCAGCAGCCCTGGACGGGATAATTCACCCCTCCACTTT
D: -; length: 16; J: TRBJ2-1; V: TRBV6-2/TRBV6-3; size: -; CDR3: CASFSRGRGFYNEQFF; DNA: TGTGCCAGCTTTTCCCGGGGACGGGGGTTCTACAATGAGCAGTTCTTC